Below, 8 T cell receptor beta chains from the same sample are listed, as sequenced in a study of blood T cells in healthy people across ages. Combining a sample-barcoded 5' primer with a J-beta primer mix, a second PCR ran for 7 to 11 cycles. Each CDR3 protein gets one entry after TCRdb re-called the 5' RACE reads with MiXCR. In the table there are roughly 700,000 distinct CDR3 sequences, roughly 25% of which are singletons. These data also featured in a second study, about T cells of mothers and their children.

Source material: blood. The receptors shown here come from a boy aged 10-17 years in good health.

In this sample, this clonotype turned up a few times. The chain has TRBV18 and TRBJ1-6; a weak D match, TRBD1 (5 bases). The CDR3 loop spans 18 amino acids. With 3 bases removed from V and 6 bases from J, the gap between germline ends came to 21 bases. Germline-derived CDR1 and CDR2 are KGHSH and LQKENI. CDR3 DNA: TGTGCCAGCTCACCGGAAAGGACACAACGGCGACCTAATTCACCCCTCCACTTT. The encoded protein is CASSPERTQRRPNSPLHF.

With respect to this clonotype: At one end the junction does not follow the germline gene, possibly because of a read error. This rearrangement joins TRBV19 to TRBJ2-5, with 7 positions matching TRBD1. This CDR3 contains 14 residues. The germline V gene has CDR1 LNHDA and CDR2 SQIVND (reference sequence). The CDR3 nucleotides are TGTGTCAGTAGAAAAACAGGGGCGGAAGAGACCCAATACTTC. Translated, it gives CVSRKTGAEETQYF.

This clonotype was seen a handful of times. The DNA for the CDR3 is TGTGCCAGCAGCCCCGGGCTAGGGCCCACAGATACGCAGTATTTT. It encodes CASSPGLGPTDTQYF. This chain joins TRBV7-2 and TRBJ2-3, with D hard to call. V shed 5 bases and J shed 2 bases, with 14 bases lying between them. The CDR3 spans 15 residues. In germline, CDR1 is SGHTA, CDR2 FQGNSA.

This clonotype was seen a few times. The CDR3 region is CASSYSPHTGELFF. The CDR3 bases are TGTGCCAGCAGTTACTCCCCCCACACCGGGGAGCTGTTTTTT. The rearrangement joins TRBV6-2 or TRBV6-3 to TRBJ2-2, with D unclear. Germline V lookup: CDR1 MNHEY, CDR2 SVGEGT. The ends were cut back, 0 bases at V and 3 bases at J, with 5 bases in the middle. There are 14 residues in the CDR3.

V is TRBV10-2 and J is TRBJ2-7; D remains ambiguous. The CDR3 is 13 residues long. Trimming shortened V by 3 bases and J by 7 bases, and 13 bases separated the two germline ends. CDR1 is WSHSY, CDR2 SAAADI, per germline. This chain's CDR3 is CASSETRVGEQYF. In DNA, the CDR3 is TGCGCCAGCAGTGAAACTCGTGTTGGGGAGCAGTACTTC.

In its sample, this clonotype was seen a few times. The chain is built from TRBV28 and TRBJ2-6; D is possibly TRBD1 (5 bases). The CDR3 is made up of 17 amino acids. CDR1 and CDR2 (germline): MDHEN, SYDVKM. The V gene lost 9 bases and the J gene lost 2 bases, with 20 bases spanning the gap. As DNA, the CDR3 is TGTGCCAGTCTTCCTCCCCCAGGGCGAACTGGGGCCAACGTCCTGACTTTC. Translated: CASLPPPGRTGANVLTF.

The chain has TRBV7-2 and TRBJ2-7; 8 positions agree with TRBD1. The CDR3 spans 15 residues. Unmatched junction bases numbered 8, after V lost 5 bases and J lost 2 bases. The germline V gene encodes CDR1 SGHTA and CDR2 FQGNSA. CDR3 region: CASSRSGTGPYEQYF. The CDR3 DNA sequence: TGTGCCAGCAGCCGTTCCGGGACAGGACCCTACGAGCAGTACTTC.

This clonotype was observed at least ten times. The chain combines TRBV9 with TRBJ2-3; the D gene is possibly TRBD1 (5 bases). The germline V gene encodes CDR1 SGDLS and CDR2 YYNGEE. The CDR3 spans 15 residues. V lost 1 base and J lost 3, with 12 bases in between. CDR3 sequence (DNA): TGTGCCAGCAGCGTATCCCAGGGTCGTACAGATACGCAGTATTTT. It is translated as CASSVSQGRTDTQYF.